This TCR beta chain emerged from a study of blood T cell repertoires in COVID-19. Across the whole study: COVID-19 samples from acute and convalescent phases originated in the United States, Italy and Spain. PBMCs, B-cell-depleted T cells, or T cells provided the cDNA or gDNA that made up the material.

Per the study methods: Counts of nucleated cells, estimated from reference gene primer amplification, were obtained. Only in-frame clones appear in the TCRdb table, and some are missing; sequencing was by immunoSEQ multiplex PCR. V, J and clone size reflect that table, while D and trimming were determined from the DNA. The sample shows 150,000 to 200,000 clones, around 86% of them seen only once. The V gene lost 4 bases and the J gene lost 6 bases, with 12 bases spanning the gap. The germline V gene encodes CDR1 SGHDN and CDR2 FVKESK. CDR3 length equals 13 residues. This sequence originates from a man aged 18 to 35 with acute or convalescent COVID-19. V gene TRBV14 combines with J gene TRBJ1-2, with D unclear. Sample: peripheral blood. The CDR3 sequence: CASSPRNSHGYTF. The CDR3 DNA sequence: TGTGCCAGCAGCCCAAGGAACAGTCATGGCTACACCTTC.